These 10 T cell receptor beta chains came from one sample sequenced in a study of T cells in Graves' hyperthyroidism and ophthalmopathy. RNA transcripts served as the template for amplifying TCR beta CDR3 regions. The TCR CDR3 first-round RT-PCR relied on the HTBI primer set. MiXCR, run by TCRdb on the multiplex PCR reads, gives a single entry per CDR3 protein. The sample holds approximately 370,000 distinct CDR3 sequences, about 15% seen once. The sequenced sample was blood. These TCRs come from a woman aged 25 to 39 with Graves' hyperthyroidism that later progressed to Graves' ophthalmopathy.

The genes are TRBV12-3 or TRBV12-4 and TRBJ2-7, with TRBD2 matching 10 bases. V lost 5 bases and J lost 8; bases outside the gene matches: 9. The CDR3 is made up of 14 amino acids. CDR3 sequence (DNA): TGTGCCAGCAGTCGAGGGACTAGCGTCATTAAGCAGTACTTC. This encodes CASSRGTSVIKQYF.

The chain employs TRBV3-1 and TRBJ2-2; TRBD2 aligns across 9 bases. This CDR3 has 19 residues. V trimming: 0 bases; J trimming: 4 bases; junction bases outside the gene matches: 12. Germline CDR1 is LGHDT and CDR2 is YNNKEL (reference sequence). The CDR3 is CASSQDYGGGVYSTGELFF. The CDR3 coding sequence is TGTGCCAGCAGCCAAGATTATGGCGGGGGGGTATATAGCACCGGGGAGCTGTTTTTT.

The J gene is TRBJ2-7, the V gene TRBV20-1; D unresolved. V lost 0 bases to trimming and J lost 0 bases, with 12 bases between them. The CDR3 sequence is 15 residues long. Germline lookup yields CDR1 DFQATT and CDR2 SNEGSKA (reference sequence). Here the CDR3 reads CSARDRVTNSYEQYF. CDR3 bases: TGCAGTGCTAGAGATCGGGTAACTAACTCCTACGAGCAGTACTTC.

This clonotype has at least ten counts. The rearrangement uses TRBV12-3 or TRBV12-4 and TRBJ2-1, with 7 nucleotides matching TRBD1. The CDR3 is 14 residues long. Trimming removed 7 bases from V and 6 bases from J; junction bases left unmatched: 9. The CDR3 here is CASTRQGFGNEQFF. CDR3 nucleotide sequence: TGTGCCAGCACCCGACAGGGTTTCGGCAATGAGCAGTTCTTC.

As to this clonotype: A read error may be the cause here, since a much bigger clone is one base away. CDR3 in amino acids: CASSLSQGDYVGQFF. CDR3 in DNA: TGTGCCAGCAGTTTGAGCCAGGGTGATTATGTTGGGCAGTTCTTC. This rearrangement joins TRBV12-3 or TRBV12-4 to TRBJ2-1, with D tentatively TRBD1 (5 bases). The CDR3 spans 15 residues. Trimming removed 3 bases at V and 12 bases at J, with 21 bases between.

The sample holds many counts of this clonotype. The chain combines TRBV20-1 with TRBJ2-7; 11 bases are a match to TRBD2. Per the germline V gene, CDR1 is DFQATT and CDR2 is SNEGSKA (reference sequence). V dropped 3 bases and J dropped 6; count of bases not matched to a gene: 4. The CDR3 spans 13 residues. CDR3 residues: CSASGLAGGEQYF. The CDR3 nucleotides are TGCAGTGCTAGTGGGCTAGCGGGAGGCGAGCAGTACTTC.

The chain is built from TRBV7-9 and TRBJ1-6; the D gene is possibly TRBD1 (5 bases). V lost 1 base to trimming and J lost 9 bases, with 13 bases between them. CDR3 size: 15 residues. CDR1 and CDR2 (germline): SEHNR, FQNEAQ (reference sequence). The CDR3 loop is CASSLVQGRRSPLHF. CDR3 nucleotides: TGTGCCAGCAGCTTAGTTCAGGGTCGCCGTTCACCCCTCCACTTT.

This clonotype was detected many times. The gene calls are TRBV12-3 or TRBV12-4 and TRBJ2-1, with D possibly being TRBD2 (6 bases). The CDR3 is 15 amino acids. V was trimmed by 6 bases and J by 5 bases, leaving 17 bases between them. The CDR3 DNA sequence: TGTGCCAGCAGACCCGGCCGGAGGGGTAACAATGAGCAGTTCTTC. Its translation is CASRPGRRGNNEQFF.

This clonotype showed up just a few times. The DNA of the CDR3 is TGTGCCAGCTCACCCGGAATGAGGTGGGGTCTTGCCGATGGCTACACCTTC. Its translation: CASSPGMRWGLADGYTF. This rearrangement joins TRBV18 to TRBJ1-2; no reliable D call. This CDR3 contains 17 residues. CDR1 KGHSH and CDR2 LQKENI come from the germline V gene. The V gene lost 3 bases and the J gene lost 6 bases, with 23 bases spanning the gap.

About this clonotype: A junction end diverges from the germline sequence, so it may reflect a read error. The V gene is TRBV27, the J gene TRBJ2-1; 9 bases line up with TRBD1. Looked up from germline, CDR1 is MNHEY and CDR2 is SMNVEV (reference sequence). The CDR3 runs to 16 residues. In nucleotides, the CDR3 is TGTGCCAGCACTTCATACAGGGGGCAAAACGGCAATGAGCAGTCCTTC. It translates to CASTSYRGQNGNEQSF.